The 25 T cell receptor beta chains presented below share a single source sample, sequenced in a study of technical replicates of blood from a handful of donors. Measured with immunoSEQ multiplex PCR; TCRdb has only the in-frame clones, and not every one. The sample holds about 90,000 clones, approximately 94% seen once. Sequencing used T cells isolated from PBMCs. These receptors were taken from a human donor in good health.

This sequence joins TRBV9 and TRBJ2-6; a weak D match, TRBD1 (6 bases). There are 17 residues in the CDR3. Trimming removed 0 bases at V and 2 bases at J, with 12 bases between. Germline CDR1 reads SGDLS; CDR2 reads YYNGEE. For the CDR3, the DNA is TGTGCCAGCAGCGTAGCGGGGACACTACCTGGGGCCAACGTCCTGACTTTC. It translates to CASSVAGTLPGANVLTF.

The CDR3 region is CASRMVGGRAQPQHF. CDR3 DNA sequence: TGTGCCAGCAGGATGGTAGGAGGGCGGGCTCAGCCCCAGCATTTT. The rearrangement uses TRBV27 and TRBJ1-5; D remains ambiguous. With 6 bases removed from V and 6 bases from J, the gap between germline ends came to 18 bases. The CDR3 sequence is 15 residues long. Germline V gives CDR1 MNHEY, CDR2 SMNVEV (reference sequence).

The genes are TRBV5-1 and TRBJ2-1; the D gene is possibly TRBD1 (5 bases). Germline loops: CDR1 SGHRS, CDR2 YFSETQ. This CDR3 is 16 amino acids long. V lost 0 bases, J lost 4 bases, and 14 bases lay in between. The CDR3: CASSLEGVNKYNEQFF. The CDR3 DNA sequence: TGCGCCAGCAGCTTGGAAGGGGTTAATAAATACAATGAGCAGTTCTTC.

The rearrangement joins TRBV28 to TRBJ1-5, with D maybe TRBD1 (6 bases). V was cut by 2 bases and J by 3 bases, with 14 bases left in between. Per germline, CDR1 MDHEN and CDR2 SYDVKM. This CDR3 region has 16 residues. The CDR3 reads CASSLPRGGPNQPQHF. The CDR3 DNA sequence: TGTGCCAGCAGTTTACCAAGGGGGGGACCCAATCAGCCCCAGCATTTT.

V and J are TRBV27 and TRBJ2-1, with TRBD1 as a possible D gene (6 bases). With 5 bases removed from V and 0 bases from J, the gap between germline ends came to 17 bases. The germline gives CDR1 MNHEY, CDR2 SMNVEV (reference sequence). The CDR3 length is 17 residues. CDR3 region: CASSAKKGVSSYNEQFF. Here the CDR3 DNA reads TGTGCCAGCAGTGCTAAAAAGGGGGTGAGCTCCTACAATGAGCAGTTCTTC.

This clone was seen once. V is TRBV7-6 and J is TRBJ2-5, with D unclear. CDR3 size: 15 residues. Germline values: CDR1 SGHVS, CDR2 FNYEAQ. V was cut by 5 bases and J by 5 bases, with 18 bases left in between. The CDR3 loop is CASSPETPPRETQYF. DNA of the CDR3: TGTGCCAGCAGCCCGGAGACTCCCCCGAGGGAGACCCAGTACTTC.

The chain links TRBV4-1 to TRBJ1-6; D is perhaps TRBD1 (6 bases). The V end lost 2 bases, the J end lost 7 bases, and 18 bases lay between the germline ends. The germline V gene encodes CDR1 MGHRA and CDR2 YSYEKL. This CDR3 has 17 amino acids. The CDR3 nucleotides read TGCGCCAGCAGCCAATATGGGGGTCGGGACACCAATTCACCCCTCCACTTT. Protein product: CASSQYGGRDTNSPLHF.

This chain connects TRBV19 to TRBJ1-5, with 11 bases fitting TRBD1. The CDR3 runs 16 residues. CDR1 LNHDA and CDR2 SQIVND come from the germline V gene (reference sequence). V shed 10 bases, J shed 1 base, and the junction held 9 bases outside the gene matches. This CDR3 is CATSDRGHRSNQPQHF. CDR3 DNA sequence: TGTGCCACATCGGACAGGGGGCATCGGAGCAATCAGCCCCAGCATTTT.

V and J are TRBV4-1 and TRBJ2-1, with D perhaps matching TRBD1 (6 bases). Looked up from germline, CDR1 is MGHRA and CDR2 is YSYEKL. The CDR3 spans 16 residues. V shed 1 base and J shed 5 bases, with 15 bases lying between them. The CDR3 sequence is CASSQGAPDRNNEQFF. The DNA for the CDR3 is TGCGCCAGCAGCCAAGGAGCACCGGACAGAAACAATGAGCAGTTCTTC.

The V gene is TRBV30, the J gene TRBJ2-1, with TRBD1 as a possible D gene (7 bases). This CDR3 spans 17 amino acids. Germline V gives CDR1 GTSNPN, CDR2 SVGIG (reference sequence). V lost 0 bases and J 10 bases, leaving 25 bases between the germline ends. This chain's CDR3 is CAWSVRFGRRGQYEQFF. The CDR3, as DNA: TGTGCCTGGAGTGTACGGTTCGGGAGAAGGGGGCAATACGAGCAGTTCTTC.

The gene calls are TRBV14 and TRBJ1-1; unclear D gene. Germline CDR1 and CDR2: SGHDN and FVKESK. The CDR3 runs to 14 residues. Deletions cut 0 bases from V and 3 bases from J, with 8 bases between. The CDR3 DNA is TGTGCCAGCAGCCAAGAGGGGAGGTACACTGAAGCTTTCTTT. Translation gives CASSQEGRYTEAFF.

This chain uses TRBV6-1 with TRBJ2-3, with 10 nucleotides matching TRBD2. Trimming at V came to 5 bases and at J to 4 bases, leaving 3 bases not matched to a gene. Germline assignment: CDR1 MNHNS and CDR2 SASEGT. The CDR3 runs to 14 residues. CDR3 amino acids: CASSNLAGADTQYF. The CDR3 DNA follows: TGTGCCAGCAGTAACCTAGCGGGAGCAGATACGCAGTATTTT.

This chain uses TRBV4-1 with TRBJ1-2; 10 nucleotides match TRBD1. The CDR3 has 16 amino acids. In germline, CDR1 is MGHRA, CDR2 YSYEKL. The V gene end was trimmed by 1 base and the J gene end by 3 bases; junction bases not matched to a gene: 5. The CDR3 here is CASSQGTGQGYYGYTF. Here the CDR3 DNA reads TGCGCCAGCAGCCAAGGGACGGGACAGGGGTACTATGGCTACACCTTC.

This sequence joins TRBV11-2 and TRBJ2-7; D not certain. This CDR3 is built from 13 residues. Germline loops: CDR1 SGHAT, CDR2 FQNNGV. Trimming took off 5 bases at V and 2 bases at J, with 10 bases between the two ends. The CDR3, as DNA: TGTGCCAGCAGCCCAGGTGGTACCTACGAGCAGTACTTC. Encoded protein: CASSPGGTYEQYF.

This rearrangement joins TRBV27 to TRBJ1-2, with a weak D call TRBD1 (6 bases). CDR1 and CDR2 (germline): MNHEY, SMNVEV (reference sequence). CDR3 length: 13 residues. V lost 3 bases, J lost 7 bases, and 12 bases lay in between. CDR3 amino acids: CASSLAQGSGYTF. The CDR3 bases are TGTGCCAGCAGTTTGGCACAGGGAAGTGGCTACACCTTC.

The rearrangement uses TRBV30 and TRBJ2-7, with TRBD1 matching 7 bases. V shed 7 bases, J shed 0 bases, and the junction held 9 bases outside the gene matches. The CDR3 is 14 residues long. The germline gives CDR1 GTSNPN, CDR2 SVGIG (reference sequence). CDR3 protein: CAFKRQGVSYEQYF. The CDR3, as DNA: TGTGCCTTTAAACGCCAGGGGGTCTCCTACGAGCAGTACTTC.

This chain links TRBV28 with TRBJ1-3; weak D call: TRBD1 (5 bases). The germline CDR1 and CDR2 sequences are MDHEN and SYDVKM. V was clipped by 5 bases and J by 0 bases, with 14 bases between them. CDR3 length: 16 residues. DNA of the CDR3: TGTGCCAGCAGTCCTCTTGGGGCGAGCTCTGGAAACACCATATATTTT. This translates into CASSPLGASSGNTIYF. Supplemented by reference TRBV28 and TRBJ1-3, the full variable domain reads DVKVTQSSRYLVKRTGEKVFLECVQDMDHENMFWYRQDPGLGLRLIYFSYDVKMKEKGDIPEGYSVSREKKERFSLILESASTNQTSMYLCASSPLGASSGNTIYFGEGSWLTVV.

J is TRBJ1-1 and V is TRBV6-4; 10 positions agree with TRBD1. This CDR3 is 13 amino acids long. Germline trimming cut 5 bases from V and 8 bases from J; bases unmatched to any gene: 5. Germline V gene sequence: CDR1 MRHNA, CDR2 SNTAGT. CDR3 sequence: CASSRDRGLEAFF. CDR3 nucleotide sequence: TGTGCCAGCAGTCGAGACAGGGGGCTCGAAGCTTTCTTT.

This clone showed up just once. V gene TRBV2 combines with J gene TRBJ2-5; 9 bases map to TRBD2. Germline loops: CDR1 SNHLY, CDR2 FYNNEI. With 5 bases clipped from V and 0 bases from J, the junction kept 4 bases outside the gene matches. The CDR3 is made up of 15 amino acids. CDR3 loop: CASSSAGGYQETQYF. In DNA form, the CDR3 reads TGTGCCAGCAGTAGTGCGGGGGGGTACCAAGAGACCCAGTACTTC.

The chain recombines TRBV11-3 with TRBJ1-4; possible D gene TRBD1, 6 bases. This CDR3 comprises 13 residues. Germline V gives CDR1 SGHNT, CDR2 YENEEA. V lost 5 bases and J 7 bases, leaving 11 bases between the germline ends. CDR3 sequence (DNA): TGTGCCAGCAGCGCCACACAGGGTGAAAAACTGTTTTTT. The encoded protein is CASSATQGEKLFF.

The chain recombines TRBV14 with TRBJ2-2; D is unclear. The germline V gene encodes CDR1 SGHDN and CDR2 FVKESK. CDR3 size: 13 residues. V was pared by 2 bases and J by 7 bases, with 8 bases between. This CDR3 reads CASSQPADGELFF. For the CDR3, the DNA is TGTGCCAGCAGCCAACCGGCGGACGGGGAGCTGTTTTTT.

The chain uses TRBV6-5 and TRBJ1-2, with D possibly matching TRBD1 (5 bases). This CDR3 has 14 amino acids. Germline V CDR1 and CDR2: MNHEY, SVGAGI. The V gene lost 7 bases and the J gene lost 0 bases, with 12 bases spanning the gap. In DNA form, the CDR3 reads TGTGCCAGCATGACAGTTTCATCTAACTATGGCTACACCTTC. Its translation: CASMTVSSNYGYTF.

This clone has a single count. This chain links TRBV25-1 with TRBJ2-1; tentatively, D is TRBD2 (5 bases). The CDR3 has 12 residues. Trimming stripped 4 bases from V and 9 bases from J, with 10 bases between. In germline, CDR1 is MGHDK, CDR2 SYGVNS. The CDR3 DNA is TGTGCCAGCAGTGCCCCGAGGGCTGAGCAGTTCTTC. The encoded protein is CASSAPRAEQFF.

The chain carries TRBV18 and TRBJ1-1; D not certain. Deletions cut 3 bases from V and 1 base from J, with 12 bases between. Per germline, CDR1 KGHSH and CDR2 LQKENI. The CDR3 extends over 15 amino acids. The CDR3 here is CASSPEIVRNTEAFF. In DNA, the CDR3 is TGTGCCAGCTCACCCGAGATCGTAAGGAACACTGAAGCTTTCTTT.

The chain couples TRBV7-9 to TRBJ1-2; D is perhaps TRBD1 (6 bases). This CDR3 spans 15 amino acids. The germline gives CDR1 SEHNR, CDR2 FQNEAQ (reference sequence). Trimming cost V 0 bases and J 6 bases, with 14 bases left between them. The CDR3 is CASSLAYRVLDGYTF. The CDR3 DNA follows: TGTGCCAGCAGCTTAGCATACAGGGTTTTGGATGGCTACACCTTC.